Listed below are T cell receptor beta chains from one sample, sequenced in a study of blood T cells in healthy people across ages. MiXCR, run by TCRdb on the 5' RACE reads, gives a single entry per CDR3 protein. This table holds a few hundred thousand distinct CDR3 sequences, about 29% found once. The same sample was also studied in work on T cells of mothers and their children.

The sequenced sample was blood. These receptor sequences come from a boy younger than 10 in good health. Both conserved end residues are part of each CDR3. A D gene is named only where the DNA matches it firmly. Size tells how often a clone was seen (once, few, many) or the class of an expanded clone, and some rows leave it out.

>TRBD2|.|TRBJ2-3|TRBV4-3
TGCGCCAGCAGCCATGGGGCAGCGGGAGTGTTAGATACGCAGTATTTT
CASSHGAAGVLDTQYF
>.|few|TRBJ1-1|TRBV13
TGTGCCAGCAGCTTAGGGCAGCTTGGGAACACTGAAGCTTTCTTT
CASSLGQLGNTEAFF
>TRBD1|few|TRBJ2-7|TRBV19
TGTGCCAGTAGTACCAGGGGGCCTGAGGAGCAGTACTTC
CASSTRGPEEQYF
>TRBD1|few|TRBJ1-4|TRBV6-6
TGTGCCAGCAGTTACCCGACAGGGGGTAACGAAAAACTGTTTTTT
CASSYPTGGNEKLFF
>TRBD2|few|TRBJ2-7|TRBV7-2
TGTGCCAGCAGCTTAGCGGCTGGGTTAGCGGGGTCCTACGAGCAGTACTTC
CASSLAAGLAGSYEQYF
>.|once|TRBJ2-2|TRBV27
TGTGCCAGCAGCTGGTCGCTGGACACCGGGGAGCTGTTTTTT
CASSWSLDTGELFF
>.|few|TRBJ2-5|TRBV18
TGTGCCAGCTCACCGGGACTGGATCAAGAGACCCAGTACTTC
CASSPGLDQETQYF
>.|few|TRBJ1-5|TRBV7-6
TGTGCCAGCAGCTTAGAGGCAGGGGTACAGCCCCAGCATTTT
CASSLEAGVQPQHF
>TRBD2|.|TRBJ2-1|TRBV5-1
TGCGCCAGCAGCTTGGAGGCGGGGGCCTACAATGAGCAGTTCTTC
CASSLEAGAYNEQFF
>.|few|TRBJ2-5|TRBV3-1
TGTGCCAGCAGGGTGGGGGCGAGAGAGACCCAGTACTTC
CASRVGARETQYF
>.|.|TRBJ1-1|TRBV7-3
TGTGCCAGCAGCTTAACCATACGAGGTGAAGCTTTCTTT
CASSLTIRGEAFF
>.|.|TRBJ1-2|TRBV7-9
TGTGCCAGCACACCGATGGGGGCTGGCTACACCTTC
CASTPMGAGYTF
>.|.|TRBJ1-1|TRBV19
TGTGCCAGTACCCGGAGGGGGGTCACTGAAGCTTTCTTT
CASTRRGVTEAFF
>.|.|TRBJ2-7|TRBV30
TGTGCCTGGAGTGTACGGCTTTACTCCTACGAGCAGTACTTC
CAWSVRLYSYEQYF
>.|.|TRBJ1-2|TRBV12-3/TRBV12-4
TGTGCCAGCAGTTCCGGGACATTAGGCTACACCTTC
CASSSGTLGYTF
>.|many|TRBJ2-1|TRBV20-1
TGCAGTGCTAGAAAGGATGAGCAGTTCTTC
CSARKDEQFF
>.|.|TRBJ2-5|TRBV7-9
TGTGCCAGCAGCTTATCGGACAGACAAGAGACCCAGTACTTC
CASSLSDRQETQYF
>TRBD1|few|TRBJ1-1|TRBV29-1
TGCAGCGGTGCTACAGGGGCGAACACTGAAGCTTTCTTT
CSGATGANTEAFF
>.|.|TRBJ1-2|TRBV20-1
TGCAGTGCTCGAGAGGGCGGCGTTGACTATGGCTACACCTTC
CSAREGGVDYGYTF
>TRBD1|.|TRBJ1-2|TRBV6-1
TGTGCCAGCAGCTCGACAGGGGTCGGGGGCTACACCTTC
CASSSTGVGGYTF
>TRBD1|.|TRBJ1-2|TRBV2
TGTGCCAGCAGTCCAGGACAGGTTAACTATGGCTACACCTTC
CASSPGQVNYGYTF
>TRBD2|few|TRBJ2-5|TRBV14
TGTGCCAGCAGCCAATTACTAGCGGGATGGACCCAGTACTTC
CASSQLLAGWTQYF
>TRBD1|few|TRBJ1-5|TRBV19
TGTGCCAGTAGTAGGGGACAGGGAGGACCCAATCAGCCCCAGCATTTT
CASSRGQGGPNQPQHF
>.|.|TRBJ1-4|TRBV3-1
TGTGCCAGCAGCCAAGATTTAACGGGGGGGTACGAAAAACTGTTTTTT
CASSQDLTGGYEKLFF
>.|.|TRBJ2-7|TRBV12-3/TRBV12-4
TGTGCCAGCGGGTTGCGCTCCTACGAGCAGTACTTC
CASGLRSYEQYF
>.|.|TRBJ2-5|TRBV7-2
TGTGCCAGCAGCTACGCCGTACTAGCTGGAGAGACCCAGTACTTC
CASSYAVLAGETQYF
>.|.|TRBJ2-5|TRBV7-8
TGTGCCAGCAGCCCTATGACGGCGGGAGAGACCCAGTACTTC
CASSPMTAGETQYF
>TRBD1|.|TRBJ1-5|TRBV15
TGTGCCACCAGGACAGGGGGTGATCAGCCCCAGCATTTT
CATRTGGDQPQHF
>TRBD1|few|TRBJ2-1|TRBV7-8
TGTGCCAGCAGCTTAGCCAGAAGGCAGGGGGCCTACAATGAGCAGTTCTTC
CASSLARRQGAYNEQFF
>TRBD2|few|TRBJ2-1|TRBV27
TGTGCCAGCAGTTTAGTTTTTGGTGGTAGCGGGAGGACCAGCTCCTACAATGAGCAGTTCTTC
CASSLVFGGSGRTSSYNEQFF
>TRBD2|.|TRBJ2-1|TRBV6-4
TGTGCCAGCAGTATCGGGGGGGCCGGGTACAATGAGCAGTTCTTC
CASSIGGAGYNEQFF
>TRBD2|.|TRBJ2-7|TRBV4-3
TGCGCCAGCAGTCCGGGACTAGCGGGACCCTACGAGCAGTACTTC
CASSPGLAGPYEQYF
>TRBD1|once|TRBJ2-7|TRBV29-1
TGCAGCGTTGTTCCCGGACAGGGGGCGGACGAGCAGTACTTC
CSVVPGQGADEQYF
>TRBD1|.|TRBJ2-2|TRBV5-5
TGTGCCAGCAGCTACGGACAGGGTAACACCGGGGAGCTGTTTTTT
CASSYGQGNTGELFF
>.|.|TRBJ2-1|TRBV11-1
TGTGCCAGCAGCTTATATGTTAATGAGCAGTTCTTC
CASSLYVNEQFF
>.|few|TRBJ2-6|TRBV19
TGTGCCAGTAGTTCCGGACAGGAGGGGATGTCTGGTGGGGCCAACGTCCTGACTTTC
CASSSGQEGMSGGANVLTF
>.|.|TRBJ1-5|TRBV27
TGTGCCAGCAGAACCCGGGGGGCACGGACGTATAGCAATCAGCCCCAGCATTTT
CASRTRGARTYSNQPQHF
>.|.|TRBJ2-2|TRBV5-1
TGCGCCAGCAGTTACAGGCTACAGAACACCGGGGAGCTGTTTTTT
CASSYRLQNTGELFF
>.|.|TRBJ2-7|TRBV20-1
TGCAGTGTACCCAGGGACCGCACCTACGAGCAGTACTTC
CSVPRDRTYEQYF
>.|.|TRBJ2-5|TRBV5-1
TGCGCCAGAAGAGGGCTAAGGGAGACCCAGTACTTC
CARRGLRETQYF
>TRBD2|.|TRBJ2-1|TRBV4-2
TGTGCCAGCAGCCAAGAAGTGGTTAGCGGGGTGAGGGGGGAGCAGTTCTTC
CASSQEVVSGVRGEQFF
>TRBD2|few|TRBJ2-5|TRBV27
TGTGCCAGTCGGGGAGGGGACTACCGACAAGAGACCCAGTACTTC
CASRGGDYRQETQYF
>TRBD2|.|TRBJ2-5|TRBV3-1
TGTGCCAGCAGCCATTCGACTAGCGGGAGTGGGAAGACCCAGTACTTC
CASSHSTSGSGKTQYF
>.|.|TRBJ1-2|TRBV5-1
TGCGCCAGCAGCCAAGACAGGACCTATGGCTACACCTTC
CASSQDRTYGYTF
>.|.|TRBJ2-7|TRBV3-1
TGTGCCAGCAGCCAAGGTGCCTCGCCGGGCGAGCAGTACTTC
CASSQGASPGEQYF
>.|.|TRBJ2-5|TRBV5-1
TGCGCCAGCAGCTTGGCGGGCGTCGTCGCGGGGGAGACCCAGTACTTC
CASSLAGVVAGETQYF
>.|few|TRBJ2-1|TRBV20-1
TGCAGTGCTAGAGGGCAGAGGGACTACAATGAGCAGTTCTTC
CSARGQRDYNEQFF
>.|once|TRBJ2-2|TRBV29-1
TGCAGCGTTCTTCAAACCGGGGAGCTGTTTTTT
CSVLQTGELFF
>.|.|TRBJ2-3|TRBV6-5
TGTGCCAGCAGTTACTCTCGCCAGGGGATAGGGACAGATACGCAGTATTTT
CASSYSRQGIGTDTQYF
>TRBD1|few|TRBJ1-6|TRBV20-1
TGCAGTGCTCCCAGGGGGCAGGGTTCACCCCTCCACTTT
CSAPRGQGSPLHF
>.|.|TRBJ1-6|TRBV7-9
TGTGCCAGTACCTGGGGCGGCGGATATTCACCCCTCCACTTT
CASTWGGGYSPLHF
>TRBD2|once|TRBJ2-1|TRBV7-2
TGTGCCAGCAGCAGTAGCGGGGGGGCATTCTATGAGCAGTTCTTC
CASSSSGGAFYEQFF
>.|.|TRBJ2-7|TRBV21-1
TGTGCCAGCAGCAAACCCCAGGGTCAGGTTTACGAGCAGTACTTC
CASSKPQGQVYEQYF
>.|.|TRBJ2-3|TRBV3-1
TGTGCCAGCAGCCAAGACCCGTCCTCGGGCACAGATACGCAGTATTTT
CASSQDPSSGTDTQYF
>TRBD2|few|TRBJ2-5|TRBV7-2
TGTGCCAGCAGCTCGACTAGCGGGGGGTACCAAGAGACCCAGTACTTC
CASSSTSGGYQETQYF